The present T cell receptor beta chain was sequenced within a study of beta chain features in type 1 diabetes. Study-level findings and limits: TCRB CDR3s were moderately but significantly shorter in Type 1 diabetes patients in all four CD4+ subsets.

Comments on this clone: Its target is not known.

The whole isolated RNA underwent reverse transcription, so sequencing captured expressed TCRB transcripts. Assay: immunoSEQ multiplex PCR; the TCRdb copy retains only in-frame clones and omits some. The repertoire holds some 190,000 clones, 7% to 9% seen once, with approximately 0.5% in the top ten. With 4 bases clipped from V and 2 bases from J, the junction kept 2 bases outside the gene matches. Germline CDR1 and CDR2: SQVTM and ANQGSEA. This CDR3 is built from 13 residues. The TCR was taken from a man younger than 30 with type 1 diabetes. This sequence joins TRBV29-1 and TRBJ2-7, with TRBD2 matching over 10 bases. Specimen: central memory CD4+ T cells from blood. The CDR3 DNA follows: TGCAGCGTTGGACTAGCGGGCCCCTACGAGCAGTACTTC. It encodes CSVGLAGPYEQYF.